This T cell receptor (beta chain) was documented in a study of blood T cell repertoires in COVID-19. For the study at large: The United States, Italy and Spain provided the acute and convalescent COVID-19 samples.

With 0 bases clipped from V and 4 bases from J, the junction kept 3 bases outside the gene matches. This CDR3 is built from 15 residues. Germline CDR1 is MGHRA and CDR2 is YSYEKL. Repertoires were generated with immunoSEQ multiplex PCR, while TCRdb's copy carries only in-frame clones and drops some. The sample carries more than 85,000 clones, 89% recorded once. This chain uses TRBV4-1 with TRBJ2-3; TRBD1 aligns across 8 bases. This clonotype was sampled from a woman in her 70s with acute or convalescent COVID-19. Source material: peripheral blood. CDR3 residues: CASSQEDRAADTQYF. As DNA, the CDR3 is TGCGCCAGCAGCCAAGAGGACAGGGCCGCAGATACGCAGTATTTT.